Given below is one T cell receptor (beta chain) in context. This sample stems from a study of shared clonotypes between healthy human individuals. CDR1 is MDHEN and CDR2 is SYDVKM in the germline V gene. The CDR3 is 15 residues long. V lost 3 bases to trimming and J lost 8 bases, with 19 bases between them. The table came from immunoSEQ multiplex PCR; TCRdb's copy has only in-frame clones and leaves some out. The table shows under 200,000 clones, with around 93% occurring only once. V gene TRBV28 combines with J gene TRBJ1-2; tentatively, D is TRBD1 (5 bases). The receptor was isolated from a woman in her twenties or thirties in good health. The material sequenced was naive CD4+ T cells sorted from blood. Regarding subset: CD45RA+ positively selected. CDR3 bases: TGTGCCAGCAGTTTCTCACTGGTACAGGCCACCGGCTACACCTTC. Its protein product is CASSFSLVQATGYTF.